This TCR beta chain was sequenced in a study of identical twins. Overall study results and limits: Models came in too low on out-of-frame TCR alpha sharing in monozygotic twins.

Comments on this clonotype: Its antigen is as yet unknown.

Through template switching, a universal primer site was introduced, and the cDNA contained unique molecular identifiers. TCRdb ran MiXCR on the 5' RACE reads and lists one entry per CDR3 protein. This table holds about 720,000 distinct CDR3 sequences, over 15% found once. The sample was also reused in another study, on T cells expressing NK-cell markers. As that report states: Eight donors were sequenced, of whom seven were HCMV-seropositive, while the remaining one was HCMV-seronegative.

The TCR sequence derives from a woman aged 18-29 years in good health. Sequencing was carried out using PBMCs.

CDR3 DNA: TGCGCCAGCAGCTTGTTAGATATTGCGGGAGCAGGATACGAGCAGTACTTC. Encoded protein: CASSLLDIAGAGYEQYF. The chain uses TRBV5-1 and TRBJ2-7; 7 positions agree with TRBD2. Germline lookup yields CDR1 SGHRS and CDR2 YFSETQ. Losses at the gene ends were 1 base for V and 4 bases for J; bases not matched to a gene: 14. The CDR3 length is 17 residues. Full variable domain (outside the CDR3, taken from reference TRBV5-1 and TRBJ2-7): KAGVTQTPRYLIKTRGQQVTLSCSPISGHRSVSWYQQTPGQGLQFLFEYFSETQRNKGNFPGRFSGRQFSNSRSEMNVSTLELGDSALYLCASSLLDIAGAGYEQYFGPGTRLTVT.